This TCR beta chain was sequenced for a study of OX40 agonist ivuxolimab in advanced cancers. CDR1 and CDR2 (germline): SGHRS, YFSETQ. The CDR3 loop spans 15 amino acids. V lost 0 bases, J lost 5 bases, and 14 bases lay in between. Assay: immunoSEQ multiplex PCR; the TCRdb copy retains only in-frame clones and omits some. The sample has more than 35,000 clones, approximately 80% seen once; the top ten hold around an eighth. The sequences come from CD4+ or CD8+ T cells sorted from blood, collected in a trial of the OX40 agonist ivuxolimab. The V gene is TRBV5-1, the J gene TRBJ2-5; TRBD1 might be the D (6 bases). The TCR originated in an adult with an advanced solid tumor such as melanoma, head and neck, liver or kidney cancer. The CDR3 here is CASSLGDRRSETQYF. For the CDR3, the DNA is TGCGCCAGCAGCTTGGGTGACAGGAGAAGCGAGACCCAGTACTTC.